The 5 T cell receptor beta chains presented below share a single source sample, sequenced in a study of OX40 agonist ivuxolimab in advanced cancers. Libraries were prepared by immunoSEQ multiplex PCR; TCRdb keeps only in-frame clonotypes and omits some of them. The data show around 74,000 clones, with 70% to 90% seen just once and approximately 5% held by the top ten. This material consisted of CD4+ or CD8+ T cells sorted from blood, taken in a trial of the OX40 agonist ivuxolimab. The source of these receptors is an adult with an advanced solid tumor such as melanoma, head and neck, liver or kidney cancer.

This rearrangement joins TRBV5-1 to TRBJ2-1; TRBD2 matches 9 bases. The CDR3 has 15 residues. V gave up 4 bases and J gave up 7 bases; unmatched junction bases: 9. CDR1 and CDR2 from the germline V gene are SGHRS and YFSETQ. Here the CDR3 DNA reads TGCGCCAGCAGCCCGTCGCGGGAGGGCCGAAATGAGCAGTTCTTC. This encodes CASSPSREGRNEQFF.

This clone was recorded only once. The rearrangement joins TRBV15 to TRBJ2-2; tentative D call: TRBD1 (7 bases). The CDR3 is 13 amino acids. The germline CDR1 and CDR2 sequences are LNHNV and YYDKDF (reference sequence). Trimming left V 7 bases short and J 5 bases short, with 11 bases between. CDR3 nucleotide sequence: TGTGCCACCACGGAGGGGGCGACCGGGGAGCTGTTTTTT. Amino acids: CATTEGATGELFF.

J is TRBJ2-3 and V is TRBV7-2; 9 bases fit TRBD1. The trim removed 1 base at V and 3 bases at J, leaving 5 bases unmatched. Germline V lookup: CDR1 SGHTA, CDR2 FQGNSA. The CDR3 is made up of 16 amino acids. The CDR3 DNA is TGTGCCAGCAGCTTAGACCTCGGGACAGGGACAGATACGCAGTATTTT. As protein: CASSLDLGTGTDTQYF.

The rearrangement joins TRBV9 to TRBJ2-3, with D tentatively TRBD2 (6 bases). Germline assignment: CDR1 SGDLS and CDR2 YYNGEE. CDR3 length: 17 amino acids. V lost 1 base and J 6 bases, leaving 21 bases between the germline ends. The CDR3 here is CASSVTQPGTPLDTQYF. CDR3 sequence (DNA): TGTGCCAGCAGCGTAACACAACCGGGGACTCCCTTGGATACGCAGTATTTT.

The V and J genes are TRBV6-6 and TRBJ2-3, with D hard to call. Per the germline V gene, CDR1 is MNHNY and CDR2 is SVGAGI (reference sequence). V lost 5 bases and J lost 3, with 15 bases in between. The CDR3 is 15 amino acids. CDR3 in amino acids: CASSVLGIGTDTQYF. The CDR3 DNA reads TGTGCCAGCAGTGTCCTGGGCATCGGGACAGATACGCAGTATTTT.